One and the same sample provided the 25 T cell receptor beta chains below, sequenced in a study of T-cell memory formation after mild COVID-19. One entry per CDR3 protein, called by TCRdb with MiXCR from the 5' RACE reads. The sample has 200,000 to 300,000 distinct CDR3 sequences; just over 15% are singletons. The sequenced material came from PBMCs or a T cell subset sorted from them (not recorded which). The origin of the receptors is an adult woman who had mild COVID-19 (a few samples of this study predate the infection). Cell type and time point are not known.

In this sample, this clonotype turned up a few times. The chain combines TRBV20-1 with TRBJ2-7; 9 nucleotides match TRBD2. In germline, CDR1 is DFQATT, CDR2 SNEGSKA (reference sequence). The CDR3 runs 17 residues. The V segment lost 5 bases and the J segment 1 base; nucleotides outside the gene matches: 15. The CDR3 sequence: CSASSLSGRTVSYEQYF. CDR3 DNA: TGCAGTGCTTCCTCTTTAAGCGGGAGGACCGTATCCTACGAGCAGTACTTC.

This clonotype showed up just a few times. J is TRBJ1-1 and V is TRBV5-1; a weak D match, TRBD1 (6 bases). This CDR3 has 12 amino acids. Trimming pared 7 bases from V and 1 base from J, leaving 8 bases between. Looked up from germline, CDR1 is SGHRS and CDR2 is YFSETQ. The DNA of the CDR3 is TGCGCCAGCCACAGGGAGAACACTGAAGCTTTCTTT. Translating gives CASHRENTEAFF.

The CDR3 is CASSYPDRGGSQETQYF. The DNA of the CDR3 is TGTGCCAGCAGTTACCCCGACCGTGGGGGGAGCCAAGAGACCCAGTACTTC. The chain uses TRBV6-6 and TRBJ2-5; a weak D match, TRBD2 (6 bases). Trimming pared 2 bases from V and 1 base from J, leaving 17 bases between. The CDR3 totals 17 residues. CDR1 and CDR2 from the germline V gene are MNHNY and SVGAGI (reference sequence).

The chain combines TRBV18 with TRBJ2-2; 7 bases line up with TRBD2. Trimming at V came to 3 bases and at J to 4 bases, leaving 5 bases not matched to a gene. The CDR3 totals 15 residues. CDR1 and CDR2 from the germline V gene are KGHSH and LQKENI. CDR3 bases: TGTGCCAGCTCACCTCCTAGCGGCCTCACCGGGGAGCTGTTTTTT. Amino acid sequence: CASSPPSGLTGELFF. Combining the CDR3 with reference TRBV18 and TRBJ2-2 gives the whole variable domain NAGVMQNPRHLVRRRGQEARLRCSPMKGHSHVYWYRQLPEEGLKFMVYLQKENIIDESGMPKERFSAEFPKEGPSILRIQQVVRGDSAAYFCASSPPSGLTGELFFGEGSRLTVL.

CDR3 nucleotides: TGTGCCAGCAGTTTAAGTACAGGGGGCTATGGGGAGCTGTTTTTT. Its translation: CASSLSTGGYGELFF. This chain links TRBV12-3 or TRBV12-4 with TRBJ2-2; 9 bases are a match to TRBD1. V lost 2 bases and J lost 8; bases outside the gene matches: 6. The length of the CDR3 is 15 residues.

This chain uses TRBV3-1 with TRBJ1-1; D not resolved. This CDR3 spans 14 amino acids. V lost 4 bases to trimming and J lost 0 bases, with 9 bases between them. CDR1 is LGHDT, CDR2 YNNKEL, per germline (reference sequence). The DNA of the CDR3 is TGTGCCAGCAGCCTCTACGGTATGAACACTGAAGCTTTCTTT. Protein product: CASSLYGMNTEAFF.

This clonotype has a handful of counts. The rearrangement joins TRBV7-3 to TRBJ2-3; the match to TRBD2 covers 8 bases. V lost 2 bases to trimming and J lost 5 bases; unmatched junction nucleotides: 6. Germline CDR1 is SGHTA and CDR2 is FQGTGA. This CDR3 comprises 15 residues. The DNA for the CDR3 is TGTGCCAGCAGCTTATGGAGCGGGGGAGGAGATACGCAGTATTTT. As protein: CASSLWSGGGDTQYF.

The V call is TRBV6-5, the J call TRBJ2-1; tentatively, D is TRBD2 (6 bases). The CDR3 has 17 amino acids. Germline-derived CDR1 and CDR2 are MNHEY and SVGAGI. V was clipped by 2 bases and J by 0 bases, with 14 bases between them. CDR3 in DNA: TGTGCCAGCAGTTACCAACCGGCGGGAAGCTCCTACAATGAGCAGTTCTTC. It encodes CASSYQPAGSSYNEQFF.

V and J are TRBV27 and TRBJ1-2; 8 nucleotides agree with TRBD1. Germline V lookup: CDR1 MNHEY, CDR2 SMNVEV (reference sequence). Trimming took 5 bases from V and 3 from J; bases not matched to a gene: 5. The length of the CDR3 is 14 residues. The CDR3 region is CASSRTGIHYGYTF. CDR3 nucleotide sequence: TGTGCCAGCAGTAGGACAGGGATTCACTATGGCTACACCTTC.

The chain joins TRBV15 to TRBJ1-5, with 7 bases matching TRBD1. Germline CDR1 reads LNHNV; CDR2 reads YYDKDF (reference sequence). This CDR3 has 15 amino acids. V lost 3 bases to trimming and J lost 6 bases; unmatched junction nucleotides: 8. The CDR3 bases are TGTGCCACCAGCAGGACAGGGACGATAGGTCAGCCCCAGCATTTT. As protein: CATSRTGTIGQPQHF. The full variable domain, with the rest looked up from reference TRBV15 and TRBJ1-5, is DAMVIQNPRYQVTQFGKPVTLSCSQTLNHNVMYWYQQKSSQAPKLLFHYYDKDFNNEADTPDNFQSRRPNTSFCFLDIRSPGLGDTAMYLCATSRTGTIGQPQHFGDGTRLSIL.

This clonotype has a count of ten or more. V and J are TRBV15 and TRBJ2-1, with TRBD1 matching over 8 bases. The CDR3 is 15 amino acids. Unmatched junction bases numbered 5, after V lost 0 bases and J lost 7 bases. CDR1 is LNHNV and CDR2 is YYDKDF in the germline V gene (reference sequence). The CDR3 spells CATSRDSRTGNEQFF. As DNA, the CDR3 is TGTGCCACCAGCAGAGATTCCCGGACAGGGAATGAGCAGTTCTTC.

The chain recombines TRBV3-1 with TRBJ2-5; TRBD2 matches 8 bases. The CDR3 is 15 amino acids. The V segment lost 5 bases and the J segment 1 base; nucleotides outside the gene matches: 6. Germline-derived CDR1 and CDR2 are LGHDT and YNNKEL (reference sequence). The CDR3 spells CASSGTLAVQETQYF. DNA for the CDR3: TGTGCCAGCAGCGGAACACTAGCGGTCCAAGAGACCCAGTACTTC.

CDR3 amino acids: CASRRIPGGAGDTQYF. The CDR3, as DNA: TGTGCCAGCAGGCGGATCCCGGGGGGGGCCGGGGATACGCAGTATTTT. The chain uses TRBV6-5 and TRBJ2-3, with 8 bases identical to TRBD2. With 6 bases clipped from V and 6 bases from J, the junction kept 14 bases outside the gene matches. The CDR3 loop spans 16 amino acids. Germline loops: CDR1 MNHEY, CDR2 SVGAGI.

This clonotype was found many times. The chain recombines TRBV5-1 with TRBJ2-2; a weak D match, TRBD2 (7 bases). With 3 bases removed from V and 1 base from J, the gap between germline ends came to 16 bases. CDR3 size: 17 residues. In germline, CDR1 is SGHRS, CDR2 YFSETQ. In DNA form, the CDR3 reads TGCGCCAGCAGCTCGCGGGGGCAGGGCAGGAACACCGGGGAGCTGTTTTTT. Translated, it gives CASSSRGQGRNTGELFF.

V and J are TRBV29-1 and TRBJ2-1; D uncertain. V was cut by 6 bases and J by 6 bases, with 15 bases left in between. The V gene's germline CDR1 is SQVTM and CDR2 ANQGSEA. The CDR3 totals 13 residues. The CDR3 loop reads CSVEPPTLNEQFF. In DNA form, the CDR3 reads TGCAGCGTAGAGCCCCCCACCCTCAATGAGCAGTTCTTC.

V usage is TRBV4-3 and J usage is TRBJ2-3, with D perhaps matching TRBD2 (5 bases). The V gene's germline CDR1 is LGHNA and CDR2 YSLEER. V dropped 4 bases and J dropped 2 bases, with 13 bases sitting between them. The CDR3 runs 15 residues. The CDR3 DNA is TGCGCCAGCAGCCGCCGGCGGGCTGTCACAGATACGCAGTATTTT. Its protein product is CASSRRRAVTDTQYF.

The V gene is TRBV5-1, the J gene TRBJ2-3; 8 nucleotides line up with TRBD1. The V segment lost 8 bases and the J segment 3 bases; nucleotides outside the gene matches: 5. The V gene's germline CDR1 is SGHRS and CDR2 YFSETQ. CDR3 length: 13 amino acids. In nucleotides, the CDR3 is TGCGCCAGGACCGGGACAGGTACAGATACGCAGTATTTT. Encoded protein: CARTGTGTDTQYF.

This clonotype was seen only a few times. This chain links TRBV30 with TRBJ1-1; unclear D gene. V was trimmed by 0 bases and J by 1 base, leaving 9 bases between them. This CDR3 has 14 amino acids. From germline, CDR1 is GTSNPN and CDR2 SVGIG (reference sequence). The CDR3 region is CAWSVQVGNTEAFF. The DNA of the CDR3 is TGTGCCTGGAGTGTACAAGTAGGGAACACTGAAGCTTTCTTT.

In this sample, this clonotype turned up many times. The chain has TRBV7-9 and TRBJ1-6; 8 nucleotides align to TRBD1. Germline V gene data show CDR1 as SEHNR and CDR2 as FQNEAQ (reference sequence). The J segment lost 7 bases and the V segment lost 4 bases, leaving 6 bases of the junction unmatched. This CDR3 is built from 15 residues. DNA of the CDR3: TGTGCCAGCAGCTCCGGACAGGGCCAGAATTCACCCCTCCACTTT. Its protein is CASSSGQGQNSPLHF. Drawing the rest from reference TRBV7-9 and TRBJ1-6, the complete variable domain is DTGVSQNPRHKITKRGQNVTFRCDPISEHNRLYWYRQTLGQGPEFLTYFQNEAQLEKSRLLSDRFSAERPKGSFSTLEIQRTEQGDSAMYLCASSSGQGQNSPLHFGNGTRLTVT.

The chain couples TRBV5-6 to TRBJ2-5; TRBD1 matches at 12 bases. This CDR3 is 16 amino acids long. Germline CDR1 SGHDT, CDR2 YYEEEE. V shed 7 bases and J 5 bases; nucleotides not matched to a gene: 12. Here the CDR3 DNA reads TGTGCCAGCCGCGTAACCTCCGGGACAGGGGGCGAGACCCAGTACTTC. Its protein product is CASRVTSGTGGETQYF.

This rearrangement joins TRBV7-2 to TRBJ2-5; 7 bases align to TRBD1. The CDR3 has 14 amino acids. Germline V gives CDR1 SGHTA, CDR2 FQGNSA. The trim removed 5 bases at V and 4 bases at J, leaving 7 bases unmatched. CDR3 residues: CASSLFRTGETQYF. The CDR3 DNA reads as TGTGCCAGCAGCCTTTTTAGGACAGGAGAGACCCAGTACTTC. The full variable domain, completed using reference TRBV7-2 and TRBJ2-5, is GAGVSQSPSNKVTEKGKDVELRCDPISGHTALYWYRQSLGQGLEFLIYFQGNSAPDKSGLPSDRFSAERTGGSVSTLTIQRTQQEDSAVYLCASSLFRTGETQYFGPGTRLLVL.

This clonotype has a handful of counts. The V call is TRBV4-2, the J call TRBJ1-1, with D uncertain. Per germline, CDR1 LGHNA and CDR2 YNFKEQ. V was pared by 4 bases and J by 2 bases, with 17 bases between. The CDR3 extends over 16 amino acids. The CDR3 is CASSPIGTAENTEAFF. In DNA, the CDR3 is TGTGCCAGCAGCCCAATAGGTACAGCCGAAAACACTGAAGCTTTCTTT.

The chain is built from TRBV5-1 and TRBJ2-3, with D possibly TRBD2 on 6 matching bases. The CDR3 consists of 17 residues. V was pared by 4 bases and J by 4 bases, with 22 bases between. Germline V gives CDR1 SGHRS, CDR2 YFSETQ. CDR3 DNA sequence: TGCGCCAGCAGCCAAGGGACTTTCTCGGGATGGGCAGATACGCAGTATTTT. Translating it yields CASSQGTFSGWADTQYF. The complete variable domain, with remaining parts taken from reference TRBV5-1 and TRBJ2-3, reads KAGVTQTPRYLIKTRGQQVTLSCSPISGHRSVSWYQQTPGQGLQFLFEYFSETQRNKGNFPGRFSGRQFSNSRSEMNVSTLELGDSALYLCASSQGTFSGWADTQYFGPGTRLTVL.

Details on this clonotype: Being one base from a much bigger clone, this may be a read error. The CDR3 protein is CANSTRGGTRFSNEQFF. The CDR3 nucleotides are TGTGCCAACAGCACCCGGGGCGGGACACGGTTTAGCAATGAGCAGTTCTTC. The chain couples TRBV7-9 to TRBJ2-1; D could derive from TRBD1 or TRBD2 (6 bases each). Germline-derived CDR1 and CDR2 are SEHNR and FQNEAQ (reference sequence). The CDR3 totals 17 residues.

The chain uses TRBV7-8 and TRBJ2-2, with D uncertain. Trimming removed 2 bases from V and 1 base from J, with 8 bases in between. There are 15 residues in the CDR3. Germline CDR1 SGHVS, CDR2 FQNEAQ. The CDR3 sequence is CASSLRRQNTGELFF. CDR3 DNA sequence: TGTGCCAGCAGCTTACGGCGCCAGAACACCGGGGAGCTGTTTTTT.